What follows are 32 T cell receptor beta chains derived from one specimen sequenced in a study of blood T cell repertoires in COVID-19. The method was immunoSEQ multiplex PCR; TCRdb's version includes in-frame clones alone and lacks a portion of them. The profile shows over 60,000 clones, about 81% of them singletons. Sequencing was carried out using peripheral blood. These receptors were taken from a human donor in a cohort sampled during active COVID-19.

V usage is TRBV12-3 or TRBV12-4 and J usage is TRBJ1-1, with D maybe TRBD1 (5 bases). Trimming cost V 10 bases and J 5 bases, with 17 bases left between them. This CDR3 has 13 residues. Here the CDR3 DNA reads TGTGCCACCCGCAGGGAAGGGTCGACTGAAGCTTTCTTT. The encoded protein is CATRREGSTEAFF.

V gene TRBV28 combines with J gene TRBJ2-2, with 8 nucleotides matching TRBD2. CDR3 length equals 14 residues. Germline V gene data show CDR1 as MDHEN and CDR2 as SYDVKM. J lost 4 bases, V lost 9 bases, and 7 bases had no gene match. CDR3 nucleotides: TGTGCCAGTCAGAGCGGGAGTTTCACCGGGGAGCTGTTTTTT. Residues: CASQSGSFTGELFF.

CDR3 bases: TGCGCCAGCAGCCGAGAGGTAGTGCAAGAGACCCAGTACTTC. Encoded protein: CASSREVVQETQYF. V and J are TRBV4-1 and TRBJ2-5; D gene uncertain. The germline V and J ends were trimmed by 4 bases and 2 bases, with 11 bases remaining between them. Per germline, CDR1 MGHRA and CDR2 YSYEKL. The CDR3 has 14 residues.

This chain links TRBV14 with TRBJ2-7, with a tentative D call TRBD2 (5 bases). Germline assignment: CDR1 SGHDN and CDR2 FVKESK. V lost 4 bases to trimming and J lost 0 bases, with 7 bases between them. The CDR3 runs 13 residues. CDR3 nucleotide sequence: TGTGCCAGCAGCCTCGGGGACTCCTACGAGCAGTACTTC. This gives the protein CASSLGDSYEQYF.

This clone was counted ten times or more. Other DNA sequences within the sample encode an identical CDR3. The rearrangement joins TRBV3-1 (or the pseudogene TRBV3-2) to TRBJ2-7; 7 bases agree with TRBD1. V shed 1 base, J shed 6 bases, and the junction held 3 bases outside the gene matches. Germline V gives CDR1 LGHDT, CDR2 YNNKEL (reference sequence). The length of the CDR3 is 13 residues. CDR3 in amino acids: CASSQGSGGEQYF. CDR3 sequence (DNA): TGTGCCAGCAGCCAAGGTTCAGGGGGCGAGCAGTACTTC.

The chain joins TRBV25-1 to TRBJ2-2, with TRBD1 matching 8 bases. This CDR3 has 14 residues. Germline V gene data show CDR1 as MGHDK and CDR2 as SYGVNS. The trim removed 6 bases at V and 2 bases at J, leaving 2 bases unmatched. CDR3 sequence: CASRGQGNTGELFF. In DNA, the CDR3 is TGTGCCAGCAGAGGACAGGGAAACACCGGGGAGCTGTTTTTT.

The sample holds many counts of this clone. The V gene is TRBV5-6, the J gene TRBJ1-4, with D unclear. The CDR3 is 14 amino acids. V lost 2 bases to trimming and J lost 3 bases, with 8 bases between them. CDR1 is SGHDT and CDR2 is YYEEEE in the germline V gene. CDR3 amino acids: CASSLQGANEKLFF. CDR3 coding DNA: TGTGCCAGCAGCTTACAAGGAGCTAATGAAAAACTGTTTTTT.

This chain connects TRBV6-6 to TRBJ2-3, with D tentatively TRBD2 (5 bases). Germline V gene sequence: CDR1 MNHNY, CDR2 SVGAGI (reference sequence). Trimming stripped 10 bases from V and 5 bases from J, with 16 bases between. The CDR3 sequence is 13 residues long. CDR3 amino acids: CATMRTFGDTQYF. The CDR3 DNA is TGTGCCACCATGCGGACTTTCGGAGATACGCAGTATTTT.

The rearrangement uses TRBV28 and TRBJ2-7; possibly TRBD2 for D (7 bases). The V gene's germline CDR1 is MDHEN and CDR2 SYDVKM. Trimming took off 8 bases at V and 3 bases at J, with 29 bases between the two ends. This CDR3 contains 18 residues. The CDR3 here is CASFTWAGAEDSNYEQYF. The CDR3 coding sequence is TGTGCCAGCTTCACATGGGCGGGGGCGGAGGACAGCAACTACGAGCAGTACTTC.

The chain combines TRBV3-1 (or the pseudogene TRBV3-2) with TRBJ1-3; D is perhaps TRBD1 (5 bases). V was trimmed by 3 bases and J by 5 bases, leaving 8 bases between them. The CDR3 has 13 amino acids. Germline CDR1 and CDR2: LGHDT and YNNKEL (reference sequence). The CDR3 region is CASSQQGRNTIYF. CDR3 nucleotides: TGTGCCAGCAGCCAGCAGGGCCGAAACACCATATATTTT.

The rearrangement links TRBV5-6 to TRBJ2-1; the match to TRBD2 covers 9 bases. This CDR3 contains 14 residues. Germline V gene data show CDR1 as SGHDT and CDR2 as YYEEEE. The V segment lost 5 bases and the J segment 3 bases; nucleotides outside the gene matches: 3. CDR3 bases: TGTGCCAGCAGTACTAGCGGGTACTACAATGAGCAGTTCTTC. As protein: CASSTSGYYNEQFF.

The chain uses TRBV19 and TRBJ1-5; D may be TRBD1 (6 bases). The CDR3 sequence is 14 residues long. Per the germline V gene, CDR1 is LNHDA and CDR2 is SQIVND (reference sequence). V was pared by 7 bases and J by 2 bases, with 12 bases between. The CDR3 region is CASKGGGGNQPQHF. DNA of the CDR3: TGTGCCAGTAAAGGCGGGGGCGGCAATCAGCCCCAGCATTTT.

V gene TRBV6-6 combines with J gene TRBJ2-3; possibly TRBD1 for D (6 bases). This CDR3 spans 15 amino acids. CDR1 is MNHNY, CDR2 SVGAGI, per germline (reference sequence). V was clipped by 0 bases and J by 0 bases, with 7 bases between them. The CDR3 region is CASSYSTGSTDTQYF. Written as DNA, the CDR3 is TGTGCCAGCAGTTACTCGACAGGAAGCACAGATACGCAGTATTTT.

The CDR3 is CSAGDSYEQYF. CDR3 nucleotides: TGCAGTGCGGGAGATTCCTACGAGCAGTACTTC. The rearrangement uses TRBV20-1 and TRBJ2-7; tentative D call: TRBD2 (5 bases). Trimming stripped 6 bases from V and 1 base from J, with 7 bases between. The CDR3 runs to 11 residues. Germline V CDR1 and CDR2: DFQATT, SNEGSKA (reference sequence).

V gene TRBV11-2 combines with J gene TRBJ1-2; 7 bases are shared with TRBD1. The CDR3 runs to 16 residues. The V gene's germline CDR1 is SGHAT and CDR2 FQNNGV. J was trimmed by 2 bases and V by 1 base; bases with no gene match: 7. The CDR3, as DNA: TGTGCCAGCAGCTTAGTGATGACAGGGAGCAACTATGGCTACACCTTC. This encodes CASSLVMTGSNYGYTF.

This chain links TRBV5-8 with TRBJ1-1, with 9 bases identical to TRBD1. V trimming: 5 bases; J trimming: 5 bases; junction bases outside the gene matches: 4. The germline V gene encodes CDR1 SGHTS and CDR2 YDEGEE. The CDR3 runs to 13 residues. CDR3 in amino acids: CASRKQGATEAFF. CDR3 DNA: TGTGCCAGCAGGAAACAGGGGGCTACTGAAGCTTTCTTT.

V usage is TRBV23-1 and J usage is TRBJ2-5, with D perhaps TRBD2 (5 bases). TRBV23-1 belongs to the ORF category, with a function that is uncertain. Trimming removed 0 bases from V and 3 bases from J, with 11 bases in between. The CDR3 loop spans 15 amino acids. CDR3: CASSQSSGSEETQYF. The CDR3 DNA follows: TGCGCCAGCAGTCAATCCTCGGGGTCCGAAGAGACCCAGTACTTC.

V and J are TRBV7-3 and TRBJ2-3, with a weak D call TRBD1 (6 bases). The germline V gene has CDR1 SGHTA and CDR2 FQGTGA. Trimming left V 5 bases short and J 2 bases short, with 14 bases between. The CDR3 consists of 15 residues. The CDR3 protein is CASSRGQLFTDTQYF. In nucleotides, the CDR3 is TGTGCCAGCAGCCGAGGACAGCTATTCACAGATACGCAGTATTTT.

The gene calls are TRBV27 and TRBJ2-2, with TRBD1 as a possible D gene (5 bases). V dropped 9 bases and J dropped 3 bases, with 17 bases sitting between them. The CDR3 length is 15 residues. Germline V gene lookup returns CDR1 MNHEY and CDR2 SMNVEV (reference sequence). CDR3 in DNA: TGTGCCAGTAGAGAAGGGGCCCCGGACACCGGGGAGCTGTTTTTT. Its protein product is CASREGAPDTGELFF.

The chain has TRBV28 and TRBJ2-1; TRBD1 matches at 7 bases. Germline loops: CDR1 MDHEN, CDR2 SYDVKM. V lost 3 bases and J lost 9; bases outside the gene matches: 2. The CDR3 is 12 residues long. CDR3 coding DNA: TGTGCCAGCAGTTTCACAGGGGCTGAGCAGTTCTTC. Protein: CASSFTGAEQFF. Complete variable domain (other parts from reference TRBV28 and TRBJ2-1): DVKVTQSSRYLVKRTGEKVFLECVQDMDHENMFWYRQDPGLGLRLIYFSYDVKMKEKGDIPEGYSVSREKKERFSLILESASTNQTSMYLCASSFTGAEQFFGPGTRLTVL.

This clone was recorded a few times. This chain joins TRBV19 and TRBJ1-5; no clear D. The V end was cut by 7 bases, the J end by 3 bases, with 13 bases between. Germline values: CDR1 LNHDA, CDR2 SQIVND (reference sequence). The CDR3 runs 14 residues. CDR3 coding DNA: TGTGCCAGTAACCCGCGTGATGTCAATCAGCCCCAGCATTTT. This translates into CASNPRDVNQPQHF.

The CDR3 region is CASSPYYGYTF. DNA of the CDR3: TGTGCCAGCAGCCCGTACTATGGCTACACCTTC. The chain joins TRBV7-2 to TRBJ1-2; D uncertain. The CDR3 spans 11 residues. Trimming left V 5 bases short and J 3 bases short, with 4 bases between. Germline loops: CDR1 SGHTA, CDR2 FQGNSA.

The chain is built from TRBV9 and TRBJ2-1; no clear D gene. With 7 bases removed from V and 8 bases from J, the gap between germline ends came to 16 bases. The CDR3 runs 13 residues. CDR1 is SGDLS and CDR2 is YYNGEE in the germline V gene. The chain's CDR3 is CASSRAPGDEQFF. The CDR3 coding sequence is TGTGCCAGCTCCCGAGCGCCCGGCGATGAGCAGTTCTTC.

In its sample, this clone was seen a few times. This chain links TRBV5-8 with TRBJ2-1; D perhaps matches TRBD2 (5 bases). V dropped 1 base and J dropped 7 bases, with 15 bases sitting between them. Germline V gives CDR1 SGHTS, CDR2 YDEGEE. The CDR3 loop spans 15 amino acids. The CDR3 DNA reads as TGTGCCAGCAGCTTGTCATACGGGATTGGTAATGAGCAGTTCTTC. It is translated as CASSLSYGIGNEQFF.

This clone was counted at least ten times. V and J are TRBV28 and TRBJ1-2; 8 positions agree with TRBD1. The trim removed 5 bases at V and 8 bases at J, leaving 13 bases unmatched. Germline values: CDR1 MDHEN, CDR2 SYDVKM. The CDR3 spans 15 residues. The CDR3 DNA reads TGTGCCAGCAGTCCAATGGACAGGGCCTGGGGGGGCTACACCTTC. This encodes CASSPMDRAWGGYTF.

The chain employs TRBV7-2 and TRBJ1-6, with 9 bases that match TRBD1. Germline assignment: CDR1 SGHTA and CDR2 FQGNSA. The CDR3 covers 15 residues. Losses at the gene ends were 3 bases for V and 7 bases for J; bases not matched to a gene: 4. CDR3 nucleotide sequence: TGTGCCAGCAGCTTCCGGGACAGGGACAATTCACCCCTCCACTTT. Translating it yields CASSFRDRDNSPLHF.

The chain combines TRBV6-5 with TRBJ2-5, with D perhaps TRBD2 (5 bases). The CDR3 loop spans 14 amino acids. Germline CDR1 reads MNHEY; CDR2 reads SVGAGI. Trimming removed 0 bases at V and 4 bases at J, with 9 bases between. The DNA of the CDR3 is TGTGCCAGCAGTTACTCCCCCGGGGTAGAGACCCAGTACTTC. As protein: CASSYSPGVETQYF.

Only one count was recorded for this clone. The rearrangement uses TRBV7-3 and TRBJ2-1, with 12 bases lining up with TRBD2. V lost 4 bases and J lost 4; bases outside the gene matches: 5. The CDR3 spans 16 residues. Germline assignment: CDR1 SGHTA and CDR2 FQGTGA. CDR3 DNA: TGTGCCAGCAGCTCATCCGGGACTAGCGGGTACAATGAGCAGTTCTTC. It specifies CASSSSGTSGYNEQFF.

J is TRBJ2-2 and V is TRBV28, with 9 positions matching TRBD2. V gave up 6 bases and J gave up 1 base; unmatched junction bases: 0. The CDR3 runs to 14 residues. Germline V gives CDR1 MDHEN, CDR2 SYDVKM. The CDR3 sequence is CASRLAGNTGELFF. CDR3 nucleotides: TGTGCCAGCAGACTAGCGGGGAACACCGGGGAGCTGTTTTTT.

The chain has TRBV4-3 and TRBJ2-1; TRBD2 might be the D (5 bases). The germline V gene encodes CDR1 LGHNA and CDR2 YSLEER. CDR3 length equals 15 residues. V lost 2 bases and J 0 bases, leaving 8 bases between the germline ends. CDR3 sequence reads: CASSQTSDSYNEQFF. CDR3 nucleotides: TGCGCCAGCAGCCAAACTAGTGACTCCTACAATGAGCAGTTCTTC.

Note on this clone: Other DNA variants within this sample encode the same CDR3. The chain recombines TRBV3-1 (or the pseudogene TRBV3-2) with TRBJ2-7; no clear D. CDR1 and CDR2 (germline): LGHDT, YNNKEL (reference sequence). The CDR3 loop spans 13 amino acids. The V and J ends lost 1 base and 6 bases respectively, with 10 bases between them. Written as DNA, the CDR3 is TGTGCCAGCAGCCAAGGACTGCTCGGCGAGCAGTACTTC. This gives the protein CASSQGLLGEQYF.

The gene calls are TRBV7-8 and TRBJ1-5; TRBD1 agrees at 10 bases. CDR1 SGHVS and CDR2 FQNEAQ come from the germline V gene. CDR3 length equals 18 residues. V lost 6 bases, J lost 0 bases, and 11 bases stayed unmatched. CDR3 region: CASSPSGQGGYSNQPQHF. The CDR3, as DNA: TGTGCCAGCAGTCCCTCTGGACAGGGGGGATATAGCAATCAGCCCCAGCATTTT.